The clone carrying this T cell receptor (beta chain) has only a few counts. Its antigen is not known. This sample was taken from a study of T cells after yellow fever vaccination. TCRdb fed the 5' RACE reads into MiXCR, producing one record per CDR3 protein. The repertoire includes 550,000 to 750,000 distinct CDR3 sequences, about 13% of them detected once, and over 11% sits in the top ten. The V gene lost 1 base and the J gene lost 6 bases, with 7 bases spanning the gap. The CDR3 extends over 13 amino acids. Germline lookup yields CDR1 MNHEY and CDR2 SVGEGT. Study-level points and caveats: It was a weaker secondary response, yet one that peaked faster, at day 5 versus 15. Most primary-vaccination clones recurred post-booster (around 95% CD4, around 86% CD8).

The rearrangement uses TRBV6-2 or TRBV6-3 and TRBJ1-5; unclear D gene. This clonotype originated in a man aged 25-45 years who received the YFV17D yellow fever vaccine. The sample in question was PBMCs, obtained on the day of the yellow fever booster vaccination. The CDR3 sequence: CASSYLWSQPQHF. The DNA for the CDR3 is TGTGCCAGCAGTTACTTGTGGAGTCAGCCCCAGCATTTT.